The 8 T cell receptor beta chains reported below all come from one sample, sequenced in a study of early T cells in non-severe SARS-CoV-2 infection. TCRdb ran MiXCR on the 5' RACE reads and lists one entry per CDR3 protein. The sample shows tens of thousands of distinct CDR3 sequences, 15% of them seen only once. The sequencing input was whole blood. Source of these receptors: an adult who was a healthcare worker with PCR-confirmed SARS-CoV-2 infection or an uninfected control (not recorded which).

This clonotype has a count of ten or more. The genes are TRBV20-1 and TRBJ1-2; D uncertain. There are 10 residues in the CDR3. Deletions cut 5 bases from V and 4 bases from J, with 5 bases between. The germline V gene has CDR1 DFQATT and CDR2 SNEGSKA (reference sequence). CDR3 in amino acids: CSAPRYGYTF. CDR3 sequence (DNA): TGCAGTGCTCCACGCTATGGCTACACCTTC.

The chain uses TRBV29-1 and TRBJ2-5; TRBD1 matches at 7 bases. Germline-derived CDR1 and CDR2 are SQVTM and ANQGSEA. With 4 bases clipped from V and 3 bases from J, the junction kept 5 bases outside the gene matches. The CDR3 has 13 residues. The CDR3 reads CSVADRAKETQYF. The DNA for the CDR3 is TGCAGCGTTGCAGACAGGGCTAAAGAGACCCAGTACTTC.

V and J are TRBV28 and TRBJ1-6; tentatively, D is TRBD1 (6 bases). Between the trimmed V and J ends, which lost 5 bases and 7 bases, there was a span of 12 bases. Germline CDR1 MDHEN, CDR2 SYDVKM. The CDR3 has 14 residues. CDR3 loop: CASSDRWGNSPLHF. As DNA, the CDR3 is TGTGCCAGCAGTGACAGGTGGGGGAATTCACCCCTCCACTTT. Looking up the rest from reference TRBV28 and TRBJ1-6 gives the full variable domain: DVKVTQSSRYLVKRTGEKVFLECVQDMDHENMFWYRQDPGLGLRLIYFSYDVKMKEKGDIPEGYSVSREKKERFSLILESASTNQTSMYLCASSDRWGNSPLHFGNGTRLTVT.

This clonotype has a handful of counts. The chain couples TRBV21-1 to TRBJ2-1; no check of the table's D call, TRBD2, against the DNA was made. TRBV21-1 is given as a pseudogene. This CDR3 contains 18 residues. CDR3 coding DNA: TGTGCCAGCAGCAAGAATTCCGTAAAGCGGGATACCTACAATGAGCAGTTCTTC. It is translated as CASSKNSVKRDTYNEQFF.

The chain joins TRBV6-2 or TRBV6-3 to TRBJ1-1; no firm D call. V was shortened by 4 bases and J by 7 bases, with 10 bases between the two germline ends. The CDR3 extends over 12 amino acids. From germline, CDR1 is MNHEY and CDR2 SVGEGT. For the CDR3, the DNA is TGTGCCAGCAGTTTTCAGGACCTTGAAGCTTTCTTT. Protein sequence: CASSFQDLEAFF.

In its sample, this clonotype was seen a few times. The chain employs TRBV4-3 and TRBJ2-4, with TRBD1 matching 7 bases. The J segment lost 6 bases and the V segment lost 3 bases, leaving 8 bases of the junction unmatched. CDR1 and CDR2 from the germline V gene are LGHNA and YSLEER. The CDR3 spans 15 residues. CDR3 region: CASSQDSGTVNIQYF. The CDR3, as DNA: TGCGCCAGCAGCCAGGATTCCGGGACAGTAAACATTCAGTACTTC.

CDR3 loop: CASSVEGGNQPQHF. CDR3 DNA: TGTGCCAGCAGCGTAGAAGGGGGCAATCAGCCCCAGCATTTT. J is TRBJ1-5 and V is TRBV9; D might be TRBD1 (5 bases). The CDR3 has 14 amino acids. The germline CDR1 and CDR2 sequences are SGDLS and YYNGEE. Between the trimmed V and J ends, which lost 0 bases and 2 bases, there was a span of 6 bases.

This clonotype appeared a few times. The rearrangement joins TRBV29-1 to TRBJ2-7, with D possibly matching TRBD2 (6 bases). Germline loops: CDR1 SQVTM, CDR2 ANQGSEA. CDR3 length equals 12 residues. Trimming left V 3 bases short and J 0 bases short, with 6 bases between. The CDR3 DNA sequence: TGCAGCGTTGAGGGACTCTCCTACGAGCAGTACTTC. This sequence encodes CSVEGLSYEQYF.